A selection of T cell receptor beta chains follows, all from one sample in a study of Ad26.COV2.S vaccination and SARS-CoV-2 variants. TCRdb's table, derived via immunoSEQ multiplex PCR, lists solely in-frame clones and lacks some. The table lists approximately 400,000 clones, 83% of them singletons. Sequencing was performed on peripheral blood, taken in a trial of Ad26.COV2.S vaccine versus placebo. These receptors originate from a person between 18 and 65 years old who received the Ad26.COV2.S COVID-19 vaccine or a placebo. Both conserved end residues are trimmed from each CDR3. The D gene is left open where the match is weak.

V: TRBV19
D: NA
J: TRBJ2-1
CDR3: ASSILEDVDEQF

V: TRBV18
D: NA
J: TRBJ1-1
CDR3: ASSPPGHGNTEAF

V: TRBV9
D: NA
J: TRBJ2-2
CDR3: ASSGGGQNTGELF

V: TRBV10-3
D: NA
J: TRBJ1-1
CDR3: AISVLGRAAF

V: TRBV7-9
D: NA
J: TRBJ1-4
CDR3: ASSPRAGGSFNEKLF

V: TRBV18
D: NA
J: TRBJ2-1
CDR3: ASSPSRAALGNEQF

V: TRBV7-9
D: NA
J: TRBJ2-6
CDR3: ASSLGGPSSGANVLT

V: TRBV6-5
D: NA
J: TRBJ2-2
CDR3: AVLGTGELF

V: TRBV3-1/TRBV3-2
D: NA
J: TRBJ2-7
CDR3: ASSQEVMTPSYEQY

V: TRBV24-1
D: NA
J: TRBJ2-2
CDR3: ATSAGPSTGELF

V: TRBV7-2
D: TRBD2
J: TRBJ2-7
CDR3: ASSFSGTSYHEQY

V: TRBV6-2/TRBV6-3
D: NA
J: TRBJ1-5
CDR3: ASSSLDQPQH

V: TRBV27
D: TRBD2
J: TRBJ2-3
CDR3: ASSLSLGLAGLTSTDTQY

V: TRBV2
D: NA
J: TRBJ1-2
CDR3: ASRKGVGTANYGYT

V: TRBV27
D: TRBD1
J: TRBJ1-5
CDR3: ASTTYRQGSNQPQH

V: TRBV18
D: TRBD1
J: TRBJ2-7
CDR3: ASSPSGTESQY

V: TRBV6-6
D: NA
J: TRBJ1-2
CDR3: ASSRQTDGYT